This is a list of T cell receptor beta chains from one sample in a study of T cells after yellow fever vaccination. Using its own MiXCR run on the 5' RACE reads, TCRdb lists one record per CDR3 protein. The sample carries 200,000 or so distinct CDR3 sequences, roughly 6.8% recorded once. The source was CD4+ T cells sorted from PBMCs, collected on the day of the yellow fever booster vaccination. Receptors originate from a man aged 25-40 years who received the YFV17D yellow fever vaccine. Each CDR3 is given with its conserved first and last residue. Fields, in order: D gene, V gene, CDR3 length, clone size, J gene, CDR3 DNA, CDR3 protein. D genes are given only for firm matches. Clone size is shown for a subset of rows, as once, few, many or a class of expanded clone.

d_call: TRBD2
v_call: TRBV10-3
cdr3_length: 12
clone_size: many
j_call: TRBJ2-7
cdr3_nt: TGTGCCATCAGTAGTAGCGGGGCCGAGCAGTACTTC
cdr3_aa: CAISSSGAEQYF

d_call: NA
v_call: TRBV29-1
cdr3_length: 13
clone_size: few
j_call: TRBJ1-1
cdr3_nt: TGCAGCGTTGAACAGACACAGAACACTGAAGCTTTCTTT
cdr3_aa: CSVEQTQNTEAFF

d_call: NA
v_call: TRBV5-1
cdr3_length: 15
clone_size: few
j_call: TRBJ2-2
cdr3_nt: TGCGCCAGCAGCTTGGGTGTAGGAGACACCGGGGAGCTGTTTTTT
cdr3_aa: CASSLGVGDTGELFF

d_call: TRBD1
v_call: TRBV5-5
cdr3_length: 17
clone_size: few
j_call: TRBJ2-1
cdr3_nt: TGTGCCAGCAGCTTGGCGGGGACAGGGGGGGGCTACAATGAGCAGTTCTTC
cdr3_aa: CASSLAGTGGGYNEQFF

d_call: NA
v_call: TRBV20-1
cdr3_length: 12
clone_size: many
j_call: TRBJ2-7
cdr3_nt: TGCAGTGCTAGGGGGCAAGACTACGAGCAGTACTTC
cdr3_aa: CSARGQDYEQYF

d_call: TRBD2
v_call: TRBV5-1
cdr3_length: 13
clone_size: many
j_call: TRBJ2-4
cdr3_nt: TGCGCCAGCAGCTTACGGGGGGGAAACATTCAGTACTTC
cdr3_aa: CASSLRGGNIQYF

d_call: NA
v_call: TRBV7-2
cdr3_length: 14
clone_size: few
j_call: TRBJ2-1
cdr3_nt: TGTGCCAGCAGCATCCAGCGGGCCTACAATGAGCAGTTCTTC
cdr3_aa: CASSIQRAYNEQFF

d_call: NA
v_call: TRBV20-1
cdr3_length: 14
clone_size: NA
j_call: TRBJ1-5
cdr3_nt: TGCAGTGCCAAACAGGGTTCCAGCAATCAGCCCCAGCATTTT
cdr3_aa: CSAKQGSSNQPQHF

d_call: NA
v_call: TRBV29-1
cdr3_length: 13
clone_size: many
j_call: TRBJ2-7
cdr3_nt: TGCAGCGTTTCACTACCGTCTACCTACGAGCAGTACTTC
cdr3_aa: CSVSLPSTYEQYF

d_call: TRBD2
v_call: TRBV10-3
cdr3_length: 14
clone_size: NA
j_call: TRBJ2-3
cdr3_nt: TGTGCCATCCTGTGGACTAGCGGGAGGACAACGCAGTATTTT
cdr3_aa: CAILWTSGRTTQYF

d_call: NA
v_call: TRBV6-1
cdr3_length: 15
clone_size: NA
j_call: TRBJ2-7
cdr3_nt: TGTGCCAGCAGTGATGGGGGGATGGCAGGGACCGAGCAGTACTTC
cdr3_aa: CASSDGGMAGTEQYF

d_call: TRBD2
v_call: TRBV7-9
cdr3_length: 16
clone_size: NA
j_call: TRBJ2-3
cdr3_nt: TGTGCCAGCAGCTCCCGACTAGCGGGAGCAACAGATATGCAGTATTTT
cdr3_aa: CASSSRLAGATDMQYF

d_call: TRBD2
v_call: TRBV4-3
cdr3_length: 16
clone_size: few
j_call: TRBJ2-1
cdr3_nt: TGCGCCAGCAGCCAAGAGGGGACTAGCGGGACGACTGAGCAGTTCTTC
cdr3_aa: CASSQEGTSGTTEQFF